This TCR beta chain emerged from a study of cytomegalovirus exposure and HLA in healthy donors. General study results and limits: One later analysis reportedly identified an Asian-associated ancestry cluster that showed fewer N-insertions than the approximately 700-donor mean.

As for this clone: Antigen unknown.

The PCR was carried out with 60 Vbeta primers and 13 Jbeta primers. TCRdb's copy holds only in-frame clones and misses some; the assay was immunoSEQ multiplex PCR. The data show around 110,000 clones, with roughly four fifths seen just once and 2.5% to 3% held by the top ten. Between the trimmed V and J ends, which lost 1 base and 6 bases, there was a span of 13 bases. Per germline, CDR1 GTSNPN and CDR2 SVGIG (reference sequence). The length of the CDR3 is 14 residues. The TCR originated in a male donor in good health and CMV-seropositive. The sequenced sample was PBMCs. This rearrangement joins TRBV30 to TRBJ1-5; D remains unclear. CDR3 nucleotides: TGTGCCTGGAGTGCCCTGACGGGTACTCAGCCCCAGCATTTT. Protein: CAWSALTGTQPQHF. Drawing the rest from reference TRBV30 and TRBJ1-5, the complete variable domain is SQTIHQWPATLVQPVGSPLSLECTVEGTSNPNLYWYRQAAGRGLQLLFYSVGIGQISSEVPQNLSASRPQDRQFILSSKKLLLSDSGFYLCAWSALTGTQPQHFGDGTRLSIL.